This is a list of T cell receptor beta chains from one sample in a study of regulatory T cells in long-lasting Graves disease. In TCRdb, the multiplex PCR reads were re-called with MiXCR into one record per CDR3 protein. This repertoire shows some 230,000 distinct CDR3 sequences, around 18% found once; its top ten account for more than 20%. This material consisted of peripheral blood mononuclear cells (PBMCs), taken at new diagnosis, from a patient treated with antithyroid drugs. These receptors were collected from a female donor with Graves disease. The CDR3 runs from the conserved cysteine through the conserved F or W. Fields, in order: V gene, D gene, clone size, J gene, CDR3 DNA, CDR3 protein. A D gene is named only where the DNA matches it firmly. Expanded clones are given a class, and other clones once, few, many or no size at all.

V gene: TRBV28
D gene: NA
clone size: many
J gene: TRBJ1-3
CDR3 DNA: TGTGCCAGCAGTTTGGAGTTTACTGGAAACACCATATATTTT
CDR3 protein: CASSLEFTGNTIYF

V gene: TRBV28
D gene: NA
clone size: NA
J gene: TRBJ2-2
CDR3 DNA: TGTGCCAGCAGTTTATTTTCACACCGGATGGCCGGGGAGCTGTTTTTT
CDR3 protein: CASSLFSHRMAGELFF

V gene: TRBV14
D gene: NA
clone size: many
J gene: TRBJ2-6
CDR3 DNA: TGTGCCAGCAGCCAGCTTACGGGGGCGGTGAACGGGGCCAACGTCCTGACTTTC
CDR3 protein: CASSQLTGAVNGANVLTF

V gene: TRBV20-1
D gene: NA
clone size: many
J gene: TRBJ2-4
CDR3 DNA: TGCAGTGCTGACAACGCGGTAGGAGCCAAAAACATTCAGTACTTC
CDR3 protein: CSADNAVGAKNIQYF

V gene: TRBV9
D gene: NA
clone size: many
J gene: TRBJ2-3
CDR3 DNA: TGTGCCAGCAGCGTTGGACTGGGACCCAGCACAGATACGCAGTATTTT
CDR3 protein: CASSVGLGPSTDTQYF

V gene: TRBV20-1
D gene: TRBD1
clone size: many
J gene: TRBJ2-7
CDR3 DNA: TGCAGTGCTAGAGAGACAGGGATCGGCGAGCAGTACTTC
CDR3 protein: CSARETGIGEQYF

V gene: TRBV11-3
D gene: TRBD1
clone size: NA
J gene: TRBJ2-1
CDR3 DNA: TGTGCCAGCAGCTTAGATGGGACAGGGAACAATGAGCAGTTCTTC
CDR3 protein: CASSLDGTGNNEQFF

V gene: TRBV20-1
D gene: TRBD2
clone size: NA
J gene: TRBJ2-3
CDR3 DNA: TGCAGCGCAGCTAGCGGCTCGACGTATTTT
CDR3 protein: CSAASGSTYF

V gene: TRBV28
D gene: NA
clone size: many
J gene: TRBJ2-7
CDR3 DNA: TGTGCCAGCAGTCGCCCCCCGCCCATCCCCTTCTCCTACGAGCAGTACTTC
CDR3 protein: CASSRPPPIPFSYEQYF

V gene: TRBV10-3
D gene: TRBD1
clone size: many
J gene: TRBJ1-6
CDR3 DNA: TGTGCCATCAGTGAACAGGGGAATAATTCACCCCTCCACTTT
CDR3 protein: CAISEQGNNSPLHF